Following are 16 T cell receptor beta chains from one sample sequenced in a study of T cells in Graves' hyperthyroidism and ophthalmopathy. Researchers amplified the TCR beta CDR3 regions from RNA transcripts. First-round RT-PCR of the TCR CDR3 relied on the HTBI primer set. A single record per CDR3 protein comes from TCRdb applying MiXCR to the multiplex PCR reads. The table shows 550,000 to 600,000 distinct CDR3 sequences, with approximately 15% occurring only once. Material for sequencing was blood. The receptors shown here come from a woman aged 18-29 years with Graves' ophthalmopathy.

This clonotype appeared many times. V gene TRBV7-2 combines with J gene TRBJ2-1; weak D call: TRBD2 (6 bases). Trimming stripped 5 bases from V and 5 bases from J, with 22 bases between. The germline CDR1 and CDR2 sequences are SGHTA and FQGNSA. The CDR3 has 17 residues. This CDR3 is CASSPLFWTKAHNEQFF. The DNA for the CDR3 is TGTGCCAGCAGCCCGCTCTTCTGGACTAAAGCCCACAATGAGCAGTTCTTC.

Many counts were recorded for this clonotype. The chain combines TRBV14 with TRBJ2-5; 9 bases are a match to TRBD2. The trim removed 5 bases at V and 4 bases at J, leaving 8 bases unmatched. CDR1 and CDR2 (germline): SGHDN, FVKESK. The CDR3 spans 15 residues. This CDR3 is CASSETSGGGETQYF. CDR3 DNA sequence: TGTGCCAGCAGCGAGACTAGCGGAGGGGGAGAGACCCAGTACTTC.

This clonotype was counted only a few times. The chain links TRBV19 to TRBJ1-5; 7 bases line up with TRBD1. With 5 bases clipped from V and 4 bases from J, the junction kept 14 bases outside the gene matches. The CDR3 has 17 amino acids. Looked up from germline, CDR1 is LNHDA and CDR2 is SQIVND (reference sequence). The DNA of the CDR3 is TGTGCCAGTAGTCCGCCTTGGACAGGCCCTCGTAATCAGCCCCAGCATTTT. Encoded protein: CASSPPWTGPRNQPQHF.

In this sample, this clonotype turned up many times. The chain recombines TRBV29-1 with TRBJ1-1, with unresolved D. V lost 6 bases to trimming and J lost 3 bases, with 20 bases between them. CDR3 length: 15 residues. Germline V gene lookup returns CDR1 SQVTM and CDR2 ANQGSEA. CDR3 sequence reads: CSVAVPRTLDTEAFF. The DNA of the CDR3 is TGCAGCGTCGCCGTACCGAGGACTCTGGACACTGAAGCTTTCTTT.

This clonotype came up many times. The J gene is TRBJ2-7, the V gene TRBV6-2 or TRBV6-3; D might be TRBD1 (6 bases). Between the trimmed V and J ends, which lost 2 bases and 4 bases, there was a span of 24 bases. There are 18 residues in the CDR3. Germline assignment: CDR1 MNHEY and CDR2 SVGEGT. CDR3 amino acids: CASSYGGNFGTLFYEQYF. The CDR3 DNA sequence: TGTGCCAGCAGTTACGGTGGAAATTTTGGGACACTATTTTACGAGCAGTACTTC.

Ten or more counts support this clonotype. V usage is TRBV28 and J usage is TRBJ1-1, with a weak D call TRBD1 (5 bases). CDR3 length: 15 residues. Trimming took 1 base from V and 10 from J, leaving 19 bases between them. Germline V CDR1 and CDR2: MDHEN, SYDVKM. The DNA for the CDR3 is TGTGCCAGCAGTTTATCTCAGGACAACCACTCCCGAGCTTTCTTT. It is translated as CASSLSQDNHSRAFF.

This clonotype came up a few times. In DNA, the CDR3 is TGCAGTGCTAGTTTCAGGGGGGGGACCACTGAAGCTTTCTTT. Its protein product is CSASFRGGTTEAFF. The chain is built from TRBV20-1 and TRBJ1-1; 7 bases are shared with TRBD1. CDR1 is DFQATT, CDR2 SNEGSKA, per germline (reference sequence). V was clipped by 3 bases and J by 4 bases; unmatched bases: 8. The length of the CDR3 is 14 residues.

Notes on this clonotype: One end of the junction does not line up with germline, which may come from a read error. J is TRBJ1-1 and V is TRBV7-2; D is unresolved. CDR1 is SGHTA, CDR2 FQGNSA, per germline. The CDR3 spans 13 residues. CDR3 protein: CASTLTENTEAFF. As DNA, the CDR3 is TGTGCCAGCACCTTAACAGAAAACACTGAAGCTTTCTTT.

This clonotype was seen ten or more times. The chain uses TRBV7-2 and TRBJ2-1; D gene unclear. Germline V gene lookup returns CDR1 SGHTA and CDR2 FQGNSA. Trimming removed 5 bases at V and 3 bases at J, with 14 bases between. There are 15 residues in the CDR3. The chain's CDR3 is CASSPPGADYNEQFF. CDR3 nucleotide sequence: TGTGCCAGCAGCCCGCCGGGTGCGGACTACAATGAGCAGTTCTTC. The full variable domain, with the rest looked up from reference TRBV7-2 and TRBJ2-1, is GAGVSQSPSNKVTEKGKDVELRCDPISGHTALYWYRQSLGQGLEFLIYFQGNSAPDKSGLPSDRFSAERTGGSVSTLTIQRTQQEDSAVYLCASSPPGADYNEQFFGPGTRLTVL.

Ten or more counts support this clonotype. This chain links TRBV12-3 or TRBV12-4 with TRBJ1-5; D possibly corresponds to TRBD1 (5 bases). V was shortened by 0 bases and J by 6 bases, with 12 bases between the two germline ends. CDR3 length equals 15 residues. The CDR3 DNA is TGTGCCAGCAGTTTAGCCCCAGGGAAAGCTCAGCCCCAGCATTTT. Amino acid sequence: CASSLAPGKAQPQHF.

As to this clonotype: A much bigger clone sits one base away, suggesting this may be a read error. The gene calls are TRBV2 and TRBJ1-1; a weak D match, TRBD1 (5 bases). Per the germline V gene, CDR1 is SNHLY and CDR2 is FYNNEI. The CDR3 has 13 residues. V was trimmed by 6 bases and J by 5 bases, leaving 13 bases between them. CDR3 bases: TGTGCCAGCAGCCTCGACAGAATTACTGAAGCTTTCTTT. This codes for CASSLDRITEAFF.

This clonotype was picked up many times. The CDR3 coding sequence is TGTGCCAGCAGCGTAGGAGGGACAGCCCGAGGTAATGAGCAGTTCTTC. It is translated as CASSVGGTARGNEQFF. V and J are TRBV9 and TRBJ2-1, with TRBD1 identical over 7 bases. Losses at the gene ends were 0 bases for V and 7 bases for J; bases not matched to a gene: 10. This CDR3 spans 16 amino acids. Looked up from germline, CDR1 is SGDLS and CDR2 is YYNGEE. Looking up the rest from reference TRBV9 and TRBJ2-1 gives the full variable domain: DSGVTQTPKHLITATGQRVTLRCSPRSGDLSVYWYQQSLDQGLQFLIQYYNGEERAKGNILERFSAQQFPDLHSELNLSSLELGDSALYFCASSVGGTARGNEQFFGPGTRLTVL.

This clonotype was counted ten times or more. CDR3 DNA sequence: TGTGCCAGCAGTTCTCTCGGGACAGGGAACACTGAAGCTTTCTTT. Translating gives CASSSLGTGNTEAFF. V is TRBV6-2 or TRBV6-3 and J is TRBJ1-1; 8 bases match TRBD1. With 4 bases clipped from V and 1 base from J, the junction kept 5 bases outside the gene matches. The CDR3 spans 15 residues. Germline V gene sequence: CDR1 MNHEY, CDR2 SVGEGT.

A note on this clonotype: This may come from a read error, since a much larger clone is one base off. The genes are TRBV20-1 and TRBJ2-7; D remains ambiguous. The CDR3 covers 13 residues. The germline V gene has CDR1 DFQATT and CDR2 SNEGSKA (reference sequence). V was shortened by 1 base and J by 0 bases, with 7 bases between the two germline ends. The CDR3 bases are TGCAGTGCTAGAGGGACCCACTCCTACGAGCAGTACTTC. Translating gives CSARGTHSYEQYF.

In its sample, this clonotype was seen many times. The rearrangement links TRBV6-2 or TRBV6-3 to TRBJ2-7; 13 nucleotides match TRBD2. The CDR3 covers 15 residues. Trimming took 2 bases from V and 6 from J; bases not matched to a gene: 4. Germline CDR1 is MNHEY and CDR2 is SVGEGT. In nucleotides, the CDR3 is TGTGCCAGCAGTTACCCGGGGACTAGCGGGACCGAGCAGTACTTC. As protein: CASSYPGTSGTEQYF.

This clonotype was counted a single time. A much larger clonotype is one base distant, so this may be a read error. The gene calls are TRBV27 and TRBJ1-4, with D unclear. Germline-derived CDR1 and CDR2 are MNHEY and SMNVEV (reference sequence). The CDR3 has 23 residues. Trimming pared 2 bases from V and 4 bases from J, leaving 35 bases between. CDR3 loop: CASSLGPSRNFNGREYGNEKLFF. CDR3 nucleotides: TGTGCCAGCAGTTTAGGTCCTTCGCGGAATTTCAACGGTCGGGAGTATGGTAATGAAAAACTGTTTTTT.